These 27 T cell receptor beta chains were sequenced from one sample in a study of blood T cells in healthy people across ages. The use of a sample-barcoded 5' primer and a J-beta primer mix characterized a second PCR of about 7 to 12 cycles. A single record per CDR3 protein comes from TCRdb applying MiXCR to the 5' RACE reads. The table shows approximately 580,000 distinct CDR3 sequences, with 24% occurring only once. Separately, the same data were catalogued under a study of T cells of mothers and their children.

Sequences were obtained from blood. These receptors all come from a boy aged 5 to 17 in good health.

In its sample, this clonotype was seen a few times. At one end the junction does not follow the germline gene, possibly because of a read error. The chain carries TRBV7-2 and TRBJ1-2; unclear D gene. Germline V gene sequence: CDR1 SGHTA, CDR2 FQGNSA. The CDR3 length is 14 residues. The CDR3 DNA follows: TGTGCCAGCAGCTTAGCGCCTACTAAATATGGCTACACCTTC. This translates into CASSLAPTKYGYTF.

The CDR3: CASSYPTDRGRYEQYF. CDR3 in DNA: TGTGCCAGCAGTTACCCGACGGACAGGGGGCGGTACGAGCAGTACTTC. The chain uses TRBV6-2 or TRBV6-3 and TRBJ2-7, with TRBD1 identical over 11 bases. Unmatched junction bases numbered 7, after V lost 2 bases and J lost 4 bases. Germline CDR1 MNHEY, CDR2 SVGEGT. CDR3 length: 16 residues.

This clonotype was observed a few times. The chain uses TRBV20-1 and TRBJ2-1, with D maybe TRBD2 (8 bases). The CDR3 has 20 amino acids. Germline V gene data show CDR1 as DFQATT and CDR2 as SNEGSKA (reference sequence). With 4 bases removed from V and 5 bases from J, the gap between germline ends came to 33 bases. The CDR3 DNA follows: TGCAGTGCTAACCTTTACAGGGGCGGGATTCCTAGCGGGCGAAACAATGAGCAGTTCTTC. This encodes CSANLYRGGIPSGRNNEQFF.

This clonotype was detected a few times. The chain couples TRBV20-1 to TRBJ2-1, with TRBD2 matching 7 bases. The J call may be in error: the DNA end matches TRBJ2-5 better. Germline-derived CDR1 and CDR2 are DFQATT and SNEGSKA (reference sequence). The CDR3 is 15 residues long. CDR3 amino acids: CSARDLRGSQETQYF. DNA for the CDR3: TGCAGTGCTAGAGATTTGCGGGGGTCCCAGGAGACCCAGTACTTC.

The chain links TRBV7-2 to TRBJ1-2, with 7 bases fitting TRBD1. After removal of 7 bases from V and 4 bases from J, the junction contained 6 bases not matched to a gene. CDR1 and CDR2 (germline): SGHTA, FQGNSA. The CDR3 extends over 13 amino acids. CDR3 in amino acids: CASTSDRLYGYTF. The CDR3 DNA is TGTGCCAGCACCTCGGACAGGCTCTATGGCTACACCTTC. The full variable domain, completed using reference TRBV7-2 and TRBJ1-2, is GAGVSQSPSNKVTEKGKDVELRCDPISGHTALYWYRQSLGQGLEFLIYFQGNSAPDKSGLPSDRFSAERTGGSVSTLTIQRTQQEDSAVYLCASTSDRLYGYTFGSGTRLTVV.

This rearrangement joins TRBV29-1 to TRBJ1-2; 8 nucleotides agree with TRBD1. CDR3 length: 13 amino acids. J gave up 8 bases and V 3 bases, and 8 bases lay outside the gene matches. CDR1 and CDR2 from the germline V gene are SQVTM and ANQGSEA. CDR3 nucleotides: TGCAGCGTTGAGGACAGGGCCCCTGAGGGCTACACCTTC. It translates to CSVEDRAPEGYTF.

CDR3: CASSQSTGENQPQHF. In DNA, the CDR3 is TGTGCCAGCAGCCAATCGACAGGGGAGAATCAGCCCCAGCATTTT. The chain uses TRBV3-1 and TRBJ1-5, with 8 bases lining up with TRBD1. The germline V gene encodes CDR1 LGHDT and CDR2 YNNKEL (reference sequence). CDR3 length: 15 amino acids. The junction had 4 bases not matched to a gene; V was cut back by 2 bases and J by 4 bases.

In this sample, this clonotype turned up a few times. J is TRBJ2-7 and V is TRBV7-2; weak D call: TRBD2 (5 bases). Germline CDR1 is SGHTA and CDR2 is FQGNSA. The CDR3 totals 14 residues. Trimming removed 5 bases from V and 3 bases from J, with 14 bases in between. CDR3 sequence: CASSPPEVLYEQYF. In DNA, the CDR3 is TGTGCCAGCAGCCCCCCGGAGGTCCTCTACGAGCAGTACTTC.

There are a few counts of this clonotype. The chain uses TRBV18 and TRBJ2-1, with 8 bases identical to TRBD2. Germline CDR1 reads KGHSH; CDR2 reads LQKENI. V shed 3 bases, J shed 7 bases, and the junction held 8 bases outside the gene matches. This CDR3 comprises 15 residues. This chain's CDR3 is CASSPSWSGGNEQFF. CDR3 DNA: TGTGCCAGCTCACCTTCTTGGAGCGGGGGTAATGAGCAGTTCTTC.

The J gene is TRBJ2-1, the V gene TRBV4-3; perhaps TRBD2 as D (5 bases). Per the germline V gene, CDR1 is LGHNA and CDR2 is YSLEER. Trimming left V 1 base short and J 6 bases short, with 16 bases between. The CDR3 is 16 amino acids. CDR3 sequence (DNA): TGCGCCAGCAGCCAAGGTCGGGCGTATGGAGGCAATGAGCAGTTCTTC. Translation gives CASSQGRAYGGNEQFF.

In its sample, this clonotype was seen a few times. V is TRBV5-1 and J is TRBJ2-5; D not resolved. Per germline, CDR1 SGHRS and CDR2 YFSETQ. The CDR3 runs to 14 residues. V lost 1 base to trimming and J lost 2 bases, with 9 bases between them. CDR3 region: CASSLLELQETQYF. CDR3 sequence (DNA): TGCGCCAGCAGCTTGCTGGAACTACAAGAGACCCAGTACTTC.

Concerning this clonotype: Since no conserved phenylalanine or tryptophan closes the CDR3, a read error is the likely cause. The chain employs TRBV28 and TRBJ2-5; no reliable D call. Between the trimmed V and J ends, which lost 4 bases and 5 bases, there was a span of 11 bases. The CDR3 has 13 residues. Germline V gives CDR1 MDHEN, CDR2 SYDVKM. The DNA of the CDR3 is TGTGCCAGCAGTTCCGGCAGTCTTGAGACCCAGTACCTC. This translates into CASSSGSLETQYL.

This clonotype was observed a few times. V gene TRBV5-1 combines with J gene TRBJ1-1; no firm D call. This CDR3 contains 12 residues. V was trimmed by 7 bases and J by 5 bases, leaving 12 bases between them. CDR1 and CDR2 (germline): SGHRS, YFSETQ. The CDR3 sequence: CASGGSSTEAFF. The CDR3 region has the DNA TGCGCCAGCGGAGGGAGTAGTACTGAAGCTTTCTTT.

This clonotype appeared a few times. The chain has TRBV4-1 and TRBJ2-5, with D maybe TRBD2 (5 bases). Germline CDR1 is MGHRA and CDR2 is YSYEKL. The V end was cut by 1 base, the J end by 1 base, with 13 bases between. The CDR3 has 16 residues. CDR3 sequence: CASSQGVRGSQETQYF. The CDR3 DNA reads as TGCGCCAGCAGCCAAGGCGTACGAGGGTCCCAAGAGACCCAGTACTTC.

As concerns this clonotype: Mismatch with germline at one junction end may stem from a read error. The V call is TRBV10-3, the J call TRBJ2-1; 10 nucleotides agree with TRBD1. The CDR3 consists of 15 residues. Germline V lookup: CDR1 ENHRY, CDR2 SYGVKD. The CDR3 nucleotides read TGTGCCATCAGTACCGGGACAGGGGTTTACAACGAGCAGTTCTTC. It specifies CAISTGTGVYNEQFF.

This chain links TRBV5-1 with TRBJ1-5; possible D gene TRBD1, 5 bases. Germline V gene sequence: CDR1 SGHRS, CDR2 YFSETQ. Trimming removed 4 bases from V and 5 bases from J, with 10 bases in between. The CDR3 has 13 amino acids. This chain's CDR3 is CASSPGPHQPQHF. The DNA of the CDR3 is TGCGCCAGCAGCCCGGGGCCGCATCAGCCCCAGCATTTT.

The chain employs TRBV12-3 or TRBV12-4 and TRBJ1-4; the match to TRBD1 covers 9 bases. V trimming: 3 bases; J trimming: 7 bases; junction bases outside the gene matches: 6. The CDR3 is made up of 15 amino acids. The CDR3 bases are TGTGCCAGCAGTTTTACAGGGGGCATGAGTGAAAAACTGTTTTTT. Translating gives CASSFTGGMSEKLFF.

This clonotype has more than one count but fewer than ten. The V call is TRBV28, the J call TRBJ2-3; maybe TRBD1 (5 bases). Trimming removed 6 bases from V and 5 bases from J, with 15 bases in between. The CDR3 spans 14 residues. Germline CDR1 MDHEN, CDR2 SYDVKM. CDR3 DNA sequence: TGTGCCAGCAGCTCAGGGTCCTTAGGAGATACGCAGTATTTT. Protein product: CASSSGSLGDTQYF.

There are a few counts of this clonotype. V and J are TRBV27 and TRBJ2-1; weak D call: TRBD2 (5 bases). V lost 6 bases and J lost 7, with 22 bases in between. Germline assignment: CDR1 MNHEY and CDR2 SMNVEV (reference sequence). This CDR3 is 16 amino acids long. The CDR3 region is CASRREIRSPGNEQFF. The CDR3 coding sequence is TGTGCCAGCAGACGCGAGATCCGCTCCCCGGGGAATGAGCAGTTCTTC.

V gene TRBV7-9 combines with J gene TRBJ2-5; perhaps TRBD1 as D (5 bases). V lost 2 bases and J lost 1, with 11 bases in between. The CDR3 extends over 15 amino acids. Germline CDR1 reads SEHNR; CDR2 reads FQNEAQ (reference sequence). This CDR3 reads CASSLSQVRQETQYF. The CDR3 DNA reads as TGTGCCAGCAGCTTATCACAGGTCCGCCAAGAGACCCAGTACTTC.

The rearrangement joins TRBV28 to TRBJ1-6; D is unresolved. Trimming took 4 bases from V and 6 from J, leaving 19 bases between them. The CDR3 extends over 17 amino acids. CDR1 is MDHEN, CDR2 SYDVKM, per germline. The CDR3 spells CASSSDRRTEFNSPLHF. In DNA, the CDR3 is TGTGCCAGCAGTTCCGACCGACGGACGGAATTTAATTCACCCCTCCACTTT.

The chain is built from TRBV20-1 and TRBJ1-2; TRBD1 matches 8 bases. This CDR3 comprises 13 residues. CDR1 is DFQATT, CDR2 SNEGSKA, per germline (reference sequence). V shed 1 base and J 8 bases; nucleotides not matched to a gene: 6. CDR3 protein: CSARVGAGGGYTF. CDR3 in DNA: TGCAGTGCTAGAGTAGGGGCAGGGGGCGGCTACACCTTC.

The V call is TRBV18, the J call TRBJ2-5; perhaps TRBD2 as D (5 bases). Per the germline V gene, CDR1 is KGHSH and CDR2 is LQKENI. This CDR3 region has 13 residues. V lost 4 bases and J 11 bases, leaving 17 bases between the germline ends. CDR3 DNA: TGTGCCAGCTCACAATTGGCGGGCGAAGAGCAGTACTTC. It yields the protein CASSQLAGEEQYF.

Only a few counts were recorded for this clonotype. The CDR3 DNA follows: TGTGCCAGCAAAGGACAGGGGGTTGTAACGAACGAGCAGTACTTC. Its protein product is CASKGQGVVTNEQYF. The rearrangement links TRBV2 to TRBJ2-7; TRBD1 aligns across 10 bases. Trimming at V came to 7 bases and at J to 5 bases, leaving 11 bases not matched to a gene. Germline V CDR1 and CDR2: SNHLY, FYNNEI. The CDR3 length is 15 residues.

The chain combines TRBV5-1 with TRBJ2-5, with TRBD2 identical over 8 bases. The J call is uncertain, as TRBJ2-7 better fits the DNA end. The germline V gene encodes CDR1 SGHRS and CDR2 YFSETQ. This CDR3 contains 16 residues. CDR3 sequence (DNA): TGCGCCAGCAGCTTGGCGGAGGGAGCGGGGGTTTACGAGCAGTACTTC. Translation: CASSLAEGAGVYEQYF.

J is TRBJ1-2 and V is TRBV6-5, with D possibly being TRBD1 (6 bases). This CDR3 spans 14 amino acids. Deletions cut 2 bases from V and 5 bases from J, with 12 bases between. Germline CDR1 reads MNHEY; CDR2 reads SVGAGI. The CDR3 spells CASSYLDRTYGYTF. The CDR3 DNA reads as TGTGCCAGCAGTTACCTCGACAGGACGTATGGCTACACCTTC.

This clonotype appeared a few times. V and J are TRBV29-1 and TRBJ2-3; 9 bases are a match to TRBD2. Germline loops: CDR1 SQVTM, CDR2 ANQGSEA. V gave up 3 bases and J gave up 2 bases; unmatched junction bases: 12. The CDR3 has 17 residues. This CDR3 is CSVEPFTGTSITDTQYF. In DNA form, the CDR3 reads TGCAGCGTTGAGCCATTTACCGGGACTAGCATCACAGATACGCAGTATTTT.